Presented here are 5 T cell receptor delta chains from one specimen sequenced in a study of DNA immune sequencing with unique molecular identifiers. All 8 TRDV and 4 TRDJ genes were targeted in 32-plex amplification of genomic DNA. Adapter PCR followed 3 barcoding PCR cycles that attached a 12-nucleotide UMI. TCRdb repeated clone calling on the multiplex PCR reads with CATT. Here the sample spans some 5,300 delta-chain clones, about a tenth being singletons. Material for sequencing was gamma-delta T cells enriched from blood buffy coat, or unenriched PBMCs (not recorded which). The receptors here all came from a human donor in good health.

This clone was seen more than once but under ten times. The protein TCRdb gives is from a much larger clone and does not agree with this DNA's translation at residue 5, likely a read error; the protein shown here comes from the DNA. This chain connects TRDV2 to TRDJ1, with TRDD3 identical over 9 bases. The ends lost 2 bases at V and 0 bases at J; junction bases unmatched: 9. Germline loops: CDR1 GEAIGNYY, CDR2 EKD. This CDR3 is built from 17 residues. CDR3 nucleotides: TGTGCCTGTGACAGACTGGGGGACCCCCCCTACACCGATAAACTCATCTTT. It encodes CACDRLGDPPYTDKLIF.

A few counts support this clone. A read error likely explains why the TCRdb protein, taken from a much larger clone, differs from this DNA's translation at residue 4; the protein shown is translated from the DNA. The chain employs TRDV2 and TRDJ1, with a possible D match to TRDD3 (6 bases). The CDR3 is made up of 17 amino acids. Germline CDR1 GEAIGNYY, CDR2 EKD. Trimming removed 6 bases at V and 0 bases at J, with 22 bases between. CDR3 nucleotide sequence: TGTGCCTGTAACTCCCTTGGGGATCCTGTAGACACCGATAAACTCATCTTT. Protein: CACNSLGDPVDTDKLIF.

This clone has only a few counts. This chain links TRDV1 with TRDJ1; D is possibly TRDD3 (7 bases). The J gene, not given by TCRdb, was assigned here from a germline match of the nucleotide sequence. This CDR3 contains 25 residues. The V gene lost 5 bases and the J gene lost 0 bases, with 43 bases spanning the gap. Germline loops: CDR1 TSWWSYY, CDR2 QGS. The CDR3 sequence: CALGIDLSYGPYWGTQGRYTDKLIF. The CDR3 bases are TGTGCTCTTGGGATCGACTTATCCTACGGCCCTTACTGGGGAACCCAGGGAAGGTACACCGATAAACTCATCTTT.

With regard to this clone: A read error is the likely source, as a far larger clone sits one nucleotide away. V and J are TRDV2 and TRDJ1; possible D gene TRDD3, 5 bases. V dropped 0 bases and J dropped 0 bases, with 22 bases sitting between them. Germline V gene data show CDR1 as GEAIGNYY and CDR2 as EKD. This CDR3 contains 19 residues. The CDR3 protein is CACDTLSLLVEEYTDKLIF. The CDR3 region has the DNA TGTGCCTGTGACACCTTGTCTTTACTGGTGGAAGAGTACACCGATAAACTCATCTTT.

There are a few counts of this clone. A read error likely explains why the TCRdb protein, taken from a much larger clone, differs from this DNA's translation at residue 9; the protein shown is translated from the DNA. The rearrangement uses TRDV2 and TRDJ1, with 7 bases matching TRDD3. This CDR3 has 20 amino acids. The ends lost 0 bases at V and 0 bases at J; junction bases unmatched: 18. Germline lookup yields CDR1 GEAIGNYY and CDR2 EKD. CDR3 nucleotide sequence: TGTGCCTGTGACACCCTGAGGGTTTATGGGGGACACGAGTACACCGATAAACTCATCTTT. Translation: CACDTLRVYGGHEYTDKLIF.